These 18 T cell receptor beta chains were all obtained from the same sample, sequenced in a study of Graves' ophthalmopathy and Graves' hyperthyroidism. Amplified TCR beta CDR3 regions were obtained using RNA transcripts as template. Scientists carried out first-round RT-PCR using HTBI primers and then a second-round multiplex PCR. TCRdb ran MiXCR on the multiplex PCR reads and lists one entry per CDR3 protein. The table records 300,000 to 400,000 distinct CDR3 sequences, about a sixth of them present only once. The sample comprised peripheral blood. These receptors all stem from an adult woman with stable Graves' hyperthyroidism.

This clonotype was detected many times. The chain employs TRBV5-1 and TRBJ1-2; 8 bases match TRBD1. The CDR3 has 14 residues. Germline lookup yields CDR1 SGHRS and CDR2 YFSETQ. The ends lost 3 bases at V and 4 bases at J; junction bases unmatched: 5. As DNA, the CDR3 is TGCGCCAGCAGCTCGGGACAGGAGATCTATGGCTACACCTTC. This sequence encodes CASSSGQEIYGYTF.

This clonotype has at least ten counts. One end of the junction fails to match germline, which may point to a read error. V is TRBV12-3 or TRBV12-4 and J is TRBJ2-4, with 9 bases identical to TRBD1. This CDR3 contains 14 residues. The CDR3 spells CASSSGTGRDIKYF. CDR3 DNA: TGTGCCAGCAGTTCCGGGACAGGGAGGGACATTAAGTACTTC.

This clonotype was detected ten times or more. The chain uses TRBV29-1 and TRBJ2-4; 7 bases agree with TRBD1. CDR3 size: 13 residues. CDR1 SQVTM and CDR2 ANQGSEA come from the germline V gene. With 4 bases clipped from V and 6 bases from J, the junction kept 6 bases outside the gene matches. The CDR3 is CSVAGGLGNIQYF. The CDR3 DNA sequence: TGCAGCGTTGCAGGGGGTTTGGGAAACATTCAGTACTTC.

This clonotype was counted ten times or more. V gene TRBV2 combines with J gene TRBJ2-5; 7 bases align to TRBD2. The CDR3 is 14 residues long. The V gene end was trimmed by 5 bases and the J gene end by 9 bases; junction bases not matched to a gene: 12. Germline-derived CDR1 and CDR2 are SNHLY and FYNNEI. The CDR3 sequence is CASSPQAGLVAQYF. The CDR3, as DNA: TGTGCCAGCAGTCCCCAGGCAGGACTAGTGGCCCAGTACTTC.

This clonotype occurred many times. The rearrangement uses TRBV15 and TRBJ2-2; no clear D gene. The CDR3 loop spans 13 amino acids. In germline, CDR1 is LNHNV, CDR2 YYDKDF (reference sequence). The V and J ends lost 3 bases and 5 bases respectively, with 7 bases between them. Here the CDR3 DNA reads TGTGCCACCAGCAGTACAGCTACCGGGGAGCTGTTTTTT. Protein product: CATSSTATGELFF.

This clonotype was recorded many times. The J gene is TRBJ1-1, the V gene TRBV12-5; maybe TRBD1 (5 bases). V dropped 0 bases and J dropped 5 bases, with 16 bases sitting between them. There are 16 residues in the CDR3. Germline lookup yields CDR1 LGHNT and CDR2 FRNRAP. The CDR3 region has the DNA TGTGCTAGTGGTTTGGTACTTGGCAGGGATTGGACTGAAGCTTTCTTT. The encoded protein is CASGLVLGRDWTEAFF. Together with reference TRBV12-5 and TRBJ1-1, the CDR3 gives the full variable domain: DARVTQTPRHKVTEMGQEVTMRCQPILGHNTVFWYRQTMMQGLELLAYFRNRAPLDDSGMPKDRFSAEMPDATLATLKIQPSEPRDSAVYFCASGLVLGRDWTEAFFGQGTRLTVV.

Ten or more counts support this clonotype. The rearrangement joins TRBV5-1 to TRBJ2-7; D may match TRBD1 or TRBD2 (5 bases each). The CDR3 has 15 residues. Trimming removed 2 bases at V and 4 bases at J, with 16 bases between. Germline CDR1 and CDR2: SGHRS and YFSETQ. DNA for the CDR3: TGCGCCAGCAGCTTCGGGGACGAGGGGTCTTACGAGCAGTACTTC. Translation gives CASSFGDEGSYEQYF.

V usage is TRBV20-1 and J usage is TRBJ1-3, with a weak D call TRBD1 (5 bases). The CDR3 length is 16 residues. CDR1 and CDR2 from the germline V gene are DFQATT and SNEGSKA (reference sequence). Trimming took off 0 bases at V and 0 bases at J, with 12 bases between the two ends. The CDR3 region is CSARDLEGRSGNTIYF. The CDR3 coding sequence is TGCAGTGCTAGAGATTTGGAGGGACGCTCTGGAAACACCATATATTTT.

This clonotype was seen at least ten times. CDR3 sequence reads: CASSGGGANSYEQYF. In DNA form, the CDR3 reads TGTGCCAGCAGTGGGGGCGGGGCCAACTCCTACGAGCAGTACTTC. The V and J genes are TRBV6-1 and TRBJ2-7, with D possibly being TRBD2 (6 bases). This CDR3 has 15 residues. The V end was cut by 4 bases, the J end by 0 bases, with 13 bases between. CDR1 and CDR2 (germline): MNHNS, SASEGT.

The V call is TRBV14, the J call TRBJ2-7; D may be TRBD1 or TRBD2 (5 bases each). Deletions cut 3 bases from V and 6 bases from J, with 12 bases between. The CDR3 loop spans 13 amino acids. Germline V lookup: CDR1 SGHDN, CDR2 FVKESK. The CDR3 sequence: CASSQGWGTEQYF. The CDR3 bases are TGTGCCAGCAGCCAGGGCTGGGGGACCGAGCAGTACTTC.

This clonotype was recorded at least ten times. The gene calls are TRBV28 and TRBJ1-1; D is undetermined. The V end was cut by 6 bases, the J end by 0 bases, with 8 bases between. The CDR3 is 13 residues long. CDR1 and CDR2 (germline): MDHEN, SYDVKM. DNA of the CDR3: TGTGCCAGCAGAATAGCTATGAACACTGAAGCTTTCTTT. This translates into CASRIAMNTEAFF.

The chain uses TRBV7-2 and TRBJ1-2; no reliable D call. V was trimmed by 2 bases and J by 5 bases, leaving 12 bases between them. The CDR3 extends over 14 amino acids. CDR1 is SGHTA and CDR2 is FQGNSA in the germline V gene. The DNA of the CDR3 is TGTGCCAGCAGCTTAAGTAATCCAGGTTATGGCTACACCTTC. It specifies CASSLSNPGYGYTF.

This clonotype has ten or more counts. The V call is TRBV27, the J call TRBJ2-5; TRBD1 might be the D (7 bases). Trimming pared 6 bases from V and 7 bases from J, leaving 21 bases between. This CDR3 comprises 15 residues. Looked up from germline, CDR1 is MNHEY and CDR2 is SMNVEV (reference sequence). CDR3 nucleotide sequence: TGTGCCAGCAGAGGACTCGACAGGGCGGGGAGGACCCAGTACTTC. Amino acids: CASRGLDRAGRTQYF.

This rearrangement joins TRBV6-1 to TRBJ2-7; D unresolved. The CDR3 has 11 amino acids. CDR1 is MNHNS and CDR2 is SASEGT in the germline V gene. Trimming shortened V by 4 bases and J by 4 bases, and 5 bases separated the two germline ends. CDR3 nucleotide sequence: TGTGCCAGCAGTGGACATTACGAGCAGTACTTC. Translated, it gives CASSGHYEQYF.

The chain has TRBV5-1 and TRBJ2-7; 9 bases align to TRBD1. V trimming: 3 bases; J trimming: 3 bases; junction bases outside the gene matches: 13. The V gene's germline CDR1 is SGHRS and CDR2 YFSETQ. CDR3 length: 17 amino acids. The CDR3 sequence: CASSSLATGTGNYEQYF. CDR3 nucleotide sequence: TGCGCCAGCAGCTCCTTAGCCACCGGGACAGGGAACTACGAGCAGTACTTC.

This clonotype was detected ten times or more. This chain links TRBV30 with TRBJ1-6; perhaps TRBD1 as D (5 bases). Germline CDR1 and CDR2: GTSNPN and SVGIG (reference sequence). The CDR3 has 15 residues. Trimming removed 2 bases from V and 5 bases from J, with 13 bases in between. In nucleotides, the CDR3 is TGTGCCTGGAGTACCCGGACAAGAAATAATTCACCCCTCCACTTT. This encodes CAWSTRTRNNSPLHF.

This clonotype is medium-sized. The genes are TRBV7-8 and TRBJ1-5; 7 bases are shared with TRBD1. There are 15 residues in the CDR3. V shed 1 base and J 6 bases; nucleotides not matched to a gene: 6. Germline V gives CDR1 SGHVS, CDR2 FQNEAQ. For the CDR3, the DNA is TGTGCCAGCAGCTTAGTCGGACAGGTCGGTCAGCCCCAGCATTTT. This translates into CASSLVGQVGQPQHF. The whole variable domain, remainder taken from reference TRBV7-8 and TRBJ1-5, is GAGVSQSPRYKVAKRGQDVALRCDPISGHVSLFWYQQALGQGPEFLTYFQNEAQLDKSGLPSDRFFAERPEGSVSTLKIQRTQQEDSAVYLCASSLVGQVGQPQHFGDGTRLSIL.

At least ten counts were recorded for this clonotype. The V and J genes are TRBV10-3 and TRBJ2-5, with 7 bases identical to TRBD2. V lost 11 bases and J lost 2; bases outside the gene matches: 14. This CDR3 comprises 15 residues. Germline V lookup: CDR1 ENHRY, CDR2 SYGVKD. The CDR3 nucleotides read TGTGCCTCCCGCCCGGCCAGCGGGAATCAAGAGACCCAGTACTTC. This gives the protein CASRPASGNQETQYF.